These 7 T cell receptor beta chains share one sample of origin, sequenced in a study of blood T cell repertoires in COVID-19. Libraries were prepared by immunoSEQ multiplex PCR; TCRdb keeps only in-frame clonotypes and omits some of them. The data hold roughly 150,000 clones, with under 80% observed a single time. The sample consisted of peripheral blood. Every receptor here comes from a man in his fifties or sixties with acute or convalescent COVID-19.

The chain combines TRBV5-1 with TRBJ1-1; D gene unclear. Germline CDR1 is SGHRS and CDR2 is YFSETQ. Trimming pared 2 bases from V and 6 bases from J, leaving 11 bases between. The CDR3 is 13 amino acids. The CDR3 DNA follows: TGCGCCAGCAGCTTCTCAGAGGGCTCTGAAGCTTTCTTT. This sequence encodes CASSFSEGSEAFF.

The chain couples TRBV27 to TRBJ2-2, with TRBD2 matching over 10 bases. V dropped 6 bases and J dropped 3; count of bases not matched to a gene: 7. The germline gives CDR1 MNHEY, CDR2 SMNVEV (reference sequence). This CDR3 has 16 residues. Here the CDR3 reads CASRTSGRADTGELFF. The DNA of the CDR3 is TGTGCCAGCAGGACCAGCGGGAGGGCCGACACCGGGGAGCTGTTTTTT.

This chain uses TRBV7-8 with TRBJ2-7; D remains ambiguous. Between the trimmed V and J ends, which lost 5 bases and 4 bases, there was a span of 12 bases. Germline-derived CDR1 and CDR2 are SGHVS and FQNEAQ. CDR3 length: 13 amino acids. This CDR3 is CASSRASFYEQYF. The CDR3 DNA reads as TGTGCCAGCAGCCGTGCGTCGTTTTACGAGCAGTACTTC. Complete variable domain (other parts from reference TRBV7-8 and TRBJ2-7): GAGVSQSPRYKVAKRGQDVALRCDPISGHVSLFWYQQALGQGPEFLTYFQNEAQLDKSGLPSDRFFAERPEGSVSTLKIQRTQQEDSAVYLCASSRASFYEQYFGPGTRLTVT.

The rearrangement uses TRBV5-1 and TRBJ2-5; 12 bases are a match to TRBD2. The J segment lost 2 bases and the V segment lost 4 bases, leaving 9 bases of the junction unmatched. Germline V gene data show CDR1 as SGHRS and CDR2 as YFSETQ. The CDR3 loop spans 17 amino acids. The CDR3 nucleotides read TGCGCCAGCAGCATAACTAGCGGGAGGAGTGATCAAGAGACCCAGTACTTC. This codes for CASSITSGRSDQETQYF.

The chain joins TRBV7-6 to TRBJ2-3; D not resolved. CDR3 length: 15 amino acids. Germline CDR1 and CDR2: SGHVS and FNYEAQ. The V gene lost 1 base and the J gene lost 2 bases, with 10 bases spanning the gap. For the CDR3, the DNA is TGTGCCAGCAGCTTAGGAGCTAATCCCACAGATACGCAGTATTTT. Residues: CASSLGANPTDTQYF.

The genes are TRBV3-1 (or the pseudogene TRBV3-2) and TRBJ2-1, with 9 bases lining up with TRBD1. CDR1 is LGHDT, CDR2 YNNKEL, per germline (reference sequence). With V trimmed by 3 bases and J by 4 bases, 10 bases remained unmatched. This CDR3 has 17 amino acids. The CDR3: CASSQATGGPRYNEQFF. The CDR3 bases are TGTGCCAGCAGCCAGGCCACAGGGGGCCCCCGTTACAATGAGCAGTTCTTC.

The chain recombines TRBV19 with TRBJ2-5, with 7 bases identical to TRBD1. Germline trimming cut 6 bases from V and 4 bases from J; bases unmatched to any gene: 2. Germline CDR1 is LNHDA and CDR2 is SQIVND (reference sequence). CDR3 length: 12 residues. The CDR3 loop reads CASRGTAETQYF. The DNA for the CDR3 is TGTGCCAGTAGGGGGACAGCAGAGACCCAGTACTTC.